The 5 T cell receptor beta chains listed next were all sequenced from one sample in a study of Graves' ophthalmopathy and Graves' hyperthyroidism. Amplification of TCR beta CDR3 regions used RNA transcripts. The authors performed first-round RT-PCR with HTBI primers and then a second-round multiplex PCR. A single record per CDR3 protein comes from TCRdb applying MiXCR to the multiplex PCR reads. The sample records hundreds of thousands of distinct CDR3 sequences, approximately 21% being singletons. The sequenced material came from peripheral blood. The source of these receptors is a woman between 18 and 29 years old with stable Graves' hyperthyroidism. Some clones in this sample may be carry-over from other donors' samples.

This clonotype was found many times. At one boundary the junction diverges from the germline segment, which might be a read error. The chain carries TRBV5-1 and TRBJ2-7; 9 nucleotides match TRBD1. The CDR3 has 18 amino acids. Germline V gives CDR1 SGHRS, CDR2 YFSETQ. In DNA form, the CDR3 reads TGCGCCAGCAGCTTGGTCGACAGGGGGGAAAGGAGCTCCTACGAGCAGTACTTT. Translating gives CASSLVDRGERSSYEQYF.

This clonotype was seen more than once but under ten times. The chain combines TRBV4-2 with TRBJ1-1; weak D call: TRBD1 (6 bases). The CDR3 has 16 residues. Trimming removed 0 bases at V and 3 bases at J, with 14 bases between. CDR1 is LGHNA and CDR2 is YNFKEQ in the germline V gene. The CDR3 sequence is CASSQDVEGGYTEAFF. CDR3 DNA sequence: TGTGCCAGCAGCCAAGATGTCGAGGGGGGGTACACTGAAGCTTTCTTT.

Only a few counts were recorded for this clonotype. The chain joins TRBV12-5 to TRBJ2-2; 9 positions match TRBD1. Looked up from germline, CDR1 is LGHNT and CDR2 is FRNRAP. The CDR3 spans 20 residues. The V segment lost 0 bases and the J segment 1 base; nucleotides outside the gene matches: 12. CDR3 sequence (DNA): TGTGCTAGTGGTTTGGTACTAGGGACAGGGCCTTTCGGGAACACCGGGGAGCTGTTTTTT. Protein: CASGLVLGTGPFGNTGELFF.

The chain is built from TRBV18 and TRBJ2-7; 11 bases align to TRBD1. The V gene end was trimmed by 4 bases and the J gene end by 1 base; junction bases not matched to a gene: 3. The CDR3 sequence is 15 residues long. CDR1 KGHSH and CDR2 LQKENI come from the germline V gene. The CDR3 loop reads CASSQGQGVSYEQYF. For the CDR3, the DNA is TGTGCCAGCTCACAGGGACAGGGGGTGTCCTACGAGCAGTACTTC.

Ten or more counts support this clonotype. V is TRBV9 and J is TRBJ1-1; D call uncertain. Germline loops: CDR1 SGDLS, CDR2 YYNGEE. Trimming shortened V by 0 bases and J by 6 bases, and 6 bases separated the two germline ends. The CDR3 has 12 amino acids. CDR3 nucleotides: TGTGCCAGCAGCGTAGGGGATTCTGAAGCTTTCTTT. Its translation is CASSVGDSEAFF. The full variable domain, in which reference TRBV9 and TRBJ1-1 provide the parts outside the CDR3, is DSGVTQTPKHLITATGQRVTLRCSPRSGDLSVYWYQQSLDQGLQFLIQYYNGEERAKGNILERFSAQQFPDLHSELNLSSLELGDSALYFCASSVGDSEAFFGQGTRLTVV.